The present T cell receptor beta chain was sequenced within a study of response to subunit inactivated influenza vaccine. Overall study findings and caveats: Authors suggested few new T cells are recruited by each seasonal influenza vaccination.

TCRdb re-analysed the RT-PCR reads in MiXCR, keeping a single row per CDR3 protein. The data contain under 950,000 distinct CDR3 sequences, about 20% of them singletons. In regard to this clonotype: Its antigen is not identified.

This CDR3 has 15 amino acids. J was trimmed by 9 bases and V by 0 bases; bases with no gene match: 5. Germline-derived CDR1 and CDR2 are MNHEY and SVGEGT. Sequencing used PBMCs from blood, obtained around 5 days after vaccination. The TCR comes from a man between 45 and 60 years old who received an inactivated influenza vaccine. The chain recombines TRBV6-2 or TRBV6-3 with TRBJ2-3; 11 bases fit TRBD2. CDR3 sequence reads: CASSYSTASGRTQYF. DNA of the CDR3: TGTGCCAGCAGTTACTCGACGGCTAGCGGGAGGACGCAGTATTTT.